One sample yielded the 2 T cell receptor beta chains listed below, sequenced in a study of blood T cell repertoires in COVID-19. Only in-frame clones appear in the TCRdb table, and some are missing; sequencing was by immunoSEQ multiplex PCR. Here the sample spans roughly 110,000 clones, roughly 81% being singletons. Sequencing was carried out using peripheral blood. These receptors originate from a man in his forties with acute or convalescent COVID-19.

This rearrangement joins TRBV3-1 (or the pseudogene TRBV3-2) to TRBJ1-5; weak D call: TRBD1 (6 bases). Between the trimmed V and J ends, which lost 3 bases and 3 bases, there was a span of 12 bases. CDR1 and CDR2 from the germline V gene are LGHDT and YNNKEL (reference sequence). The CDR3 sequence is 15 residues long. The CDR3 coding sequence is TGTGCCAGCAGCCAGGGTCAGGGGAACAATCAGCCCCAGCATTTT. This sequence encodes CASSQGQGNNQPQHF.

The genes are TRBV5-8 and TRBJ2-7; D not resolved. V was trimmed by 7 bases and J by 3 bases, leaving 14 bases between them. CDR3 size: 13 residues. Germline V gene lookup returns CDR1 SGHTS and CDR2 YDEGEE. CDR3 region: CASDGQRSYEQYF. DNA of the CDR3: TGTGCCAGCGACGGTCAGAGGAGCTACGAGCAGTACTTC.